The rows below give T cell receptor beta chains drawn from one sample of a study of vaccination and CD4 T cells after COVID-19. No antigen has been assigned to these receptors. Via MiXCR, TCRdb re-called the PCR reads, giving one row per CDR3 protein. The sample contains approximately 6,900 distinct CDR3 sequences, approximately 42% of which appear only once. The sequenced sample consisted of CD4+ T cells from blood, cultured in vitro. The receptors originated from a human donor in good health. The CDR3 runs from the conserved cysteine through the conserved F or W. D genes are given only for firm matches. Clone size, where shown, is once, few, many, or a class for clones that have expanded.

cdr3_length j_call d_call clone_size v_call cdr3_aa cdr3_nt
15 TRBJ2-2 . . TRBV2 CASKLGAVNTGELFF TGTGCCAGCAAGTTGGGGGCAGTGAACACCGGGGAGCTGTTTTTT
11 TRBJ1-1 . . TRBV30 CAWMPNTEAFF TGTGCCTGGATGCCTAACACTGAAGCTTTCTTT
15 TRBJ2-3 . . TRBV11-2 CASSAGGSRTDTQYF TGTGCCAGCAGCGCAGGAGGGTCTCGCACAGATACGCAGTATTTT
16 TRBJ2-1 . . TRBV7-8 CASSLAPARLSNEQFF TGTGCCAGCAGCTTAGCGCCCGCCCGACTAAGCAATGAGCAGTTCTTC
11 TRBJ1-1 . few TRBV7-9 CASSPLGEAFF TGTGCCAGCAGCCCCCTGGGTGAAGCTTTCTTT
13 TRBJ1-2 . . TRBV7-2 CASSLERGYGYTF TGTGCCAGCAGCTTAGAGAGGGGGTATGGCTACACCTTC
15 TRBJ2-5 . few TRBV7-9 CASSLNGNHQETQYF TGTGCCAGCAGCTTAAACGGGAACCACCAAGAGACCCAGTACTTC
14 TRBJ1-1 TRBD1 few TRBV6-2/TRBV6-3 CASSYPGGGTEAFF TGTGCCAGCAGTTACCCAGGGGGAGGCACTGAAGCTTTCTTT
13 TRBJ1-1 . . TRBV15 CATSRIGGAEAFF TGTGCCACCAGCAGAATCGGTGGCGCTGAAGCTTTCTTT
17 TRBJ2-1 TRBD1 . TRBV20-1 CSARDPLDRVSYNEQFF TGCAGTGCTAGAGATCCCTTAGACAGGGTCTCCTACAATGAGCAGTTCTTC
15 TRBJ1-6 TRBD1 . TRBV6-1 CASSRSTGGNSPLHF TGTGCCAGCAGTCGGTCGACAGGGGGCAATTCACCCCTCCACTTT
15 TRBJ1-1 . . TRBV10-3 CAISESTVRNTEAFF TGTGCCATCAGTGAGTCGACAGTAAGGAACACTGAAGCTTTCTTT
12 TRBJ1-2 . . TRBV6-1 CASSGVNYGYTF TGTGCCAGCAGCGGGGTAAACTATGGCTACACCTTC
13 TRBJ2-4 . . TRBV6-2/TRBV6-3 CASRTYDPHIQYF TGTGCCAGCAGGACCTATGACCCCCACATTCAGTACTTC
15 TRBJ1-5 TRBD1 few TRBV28 CASSLSTGARQPQHF TGTGCCAGCAGTTTATCGACAGGGGCTCGGCAGCCCCAGCATTTT
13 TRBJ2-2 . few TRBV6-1 CASSNLANGELFF TGTGCCAGCAGTAACCTAGCGAACGGGGAGCTGTTTTTT
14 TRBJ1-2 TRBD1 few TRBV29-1 CSVGTQGAGYGYTF TGCAGCGTAGGGACGCAGGGGGCTGGCTATGGCTACACCTTC
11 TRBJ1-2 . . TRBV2 CASMAGYGYTF TGTGCCAGCATGGCAGGCTATGGCTACACCTTC
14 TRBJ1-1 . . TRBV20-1 CSARVVSGSTEAFF TGCAGTGCTAGAGTTGTATCGGGAAGTACTGAAGCTTTCTTT
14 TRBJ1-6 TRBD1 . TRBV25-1 CASSLGQGTSPLHF TGTGCCAGCAGTTTAGGACAGGGGACTTCACCCCTCCACTTT
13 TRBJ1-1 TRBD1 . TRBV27 CASTKTGGAEAFF TGTGCCAGCACTAAAACAGGGGGCGCTGAAGCTTTCTTT
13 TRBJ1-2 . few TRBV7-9 CASSRANNYGYTF TGTGCCAGCAGCCGGGCCAATAACTATGGCTACACCTTC
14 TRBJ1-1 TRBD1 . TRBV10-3 CASTPTGRGTEAFF TGTGCCTCCACCCCGACAGGGAGAGGCACTGAAGCTTTCTTT
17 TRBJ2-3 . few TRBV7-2 CASSSTRGAGGTDTQYF TGTGCCAGCAGCTCGACACGGGGGGCTGGGGGCACAGATACGCAGTATTTT
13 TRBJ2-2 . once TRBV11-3 CASSSSRTGELFF TGTGCCAGCAGCTCCTCGCGAACCGGGGAGCTGTTTTTT
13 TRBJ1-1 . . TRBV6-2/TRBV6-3 CASLLWENTEAFF TGTGCCAGCCTGCTTTGGGAGAACACTGAAGCTTTCTTT
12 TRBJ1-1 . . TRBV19 CASSRQNTEAFF TGTGCCAGTAGTAGACAGAACACTGAAGCTTTCTTT
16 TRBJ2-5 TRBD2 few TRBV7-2 CASRPTSGGYLETQYF TGTGCCAGCAGACCTACTAGCGGGGGGTACCTAGAGACCCAGTACTTC
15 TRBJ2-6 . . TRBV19 CASSIKSSGANVLTF TGTGCCAGTAGTATCAAGAGCTCTGGGGCCAACGTCCTGACTTTC
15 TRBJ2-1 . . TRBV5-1 CASSLTGGEWNEQFF TGCGCCAGCAGCTTGACTGGGGGAGAGTGGAATGAGCAGTTCTTC
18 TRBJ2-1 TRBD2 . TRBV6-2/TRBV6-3 CASSYHRAGGISYNEQFF TGTGCCAGCAGTTACCATCGAGCGGGGGGCATCTCCTACAATGAGCAGTTCTTC
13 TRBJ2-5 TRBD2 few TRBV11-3 CASSLDGRGTQYF TGTGCCAGCAGCTTAGATGGGAGGGGGACCCAGTACTTC
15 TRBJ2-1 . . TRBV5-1 CASRIAGASYNEQFF TGCGCCAGCAGGATCGCTGGGGCCTCCTACAATGAGCAGTTCTTC